One sample yielded the 3 T cell receptor beta chains listed below, sequenced in a study of T cell changes during pregnancy in multiple sclerosis. Only in-frame clones appear in the TCRdb table, and some are missing; sequencing was by immunoSEQ multiplex PCR. The sample lists 40,000 to 60,000 clones, 80% to 95% seen once, with around 1% in the top ten. Material: peripheral blood, obtained after pregnancy. These receptors originate from a female donor with multiple sclerosis, enrolled in a pregnancy study.

The rearrangement uses TRBV6-4 and TRBJ2-2, with 11 bases fitting TRBD2. Germline CDR1 and CDR2: MRHNA and SNTAGT. V trimming: 4 bases; J trimming: 1 base; junction bases outside the gene matches: 5. The CDR3 spans 17 residues. The CDR3 reads CASSASSGGLNTGELFF. The DNA of the CDR3 is TGTGCCAGCAGTGCCTCTAGCGGGGGGCTGAACACCGGGGAGCTGTTTTTT.

The rearrangement links TRBV29-1 to TRBJ1-3; D ambiguous. The CDR3 has 11 amino acids. Germline V gives CDR1 SQVTM, CDR2 ANQGSEA. V was pared by 5 bases and J by 8 bases, with 10 bases between. This chain's CDR3 is CSVTSGDTIYF. CDR3 DNA sequence: TGCAGCGTTACTTCCGGAGACACCATATATTTT.

This clone was seen only once. The J gene is TRBJ2-3, the V gene TRBV7-9; D is undetermined. V lost 3 bases to trimming and J lost 5 bases, with 6 bases between them. The V gene's germline CDR1 is SEHNR and CDR2 FQNEAQ (reference sequence). This CDR3 contains 12 residues. The CDR3 nucleotides read TGTGCCAGCAGCTTTGCCGGAGATACGCAGTATTTT. This codes for CASSFAGDTQYF.